This is a list of T cell receptor beta chains from one sample in a study of cytomegalovirus exposure and HLA in healthy donors. Repertoires were generated with immunoSEQ multiplex PCR, while TCRdb's copy carries only in-frame clones and drops some. Among around 140,000 clones listed, just under 85% were seen once. The sequenced material came from PBMCs. The receptors stem from a woman in her thirties or forties in good health and CMV-seronegative. The CDR3 runs from the conserved cysteine through the conserved F or W. The D gene is left open where the match is weak. Where a row states a size, it is once, few, many or the class of an expanded clone; other rows omit it.

TRBV7-6	TRBJ2-1	-	-	TGTGCCAGCAAGGAACTAACGCACAATGAGCAGTTCTTC	CASKELTHNEQFF
TRBV27	TRBJ2-7	-	TRBD1	TGTGCCAGCAGCCAAAACAGGGGCCACGAGCAGTACTTC	CASSQNRGHEQYF
TRBV9	TRBJ2-2	-	-	TGTGCCAGCAGCGCGCACCTACTAACGAACACCGGGGAGCTGTTTTTT	CASSAHLLTNTGELFF
TRBV6-5	TRBJ1-1	-	TRBD1	TGTGCCAGCAGCAGGGGGCTGGAAGCTTTCTTT	CASSRGLEAFF
TRBV4-3	TRBJ2-7	-	-	TGCGCCAGCAGCCAAGATTTTGGGAGCGGATACGAGCAGTACTTC	CASSQDFGSGYEQYF
TRBV28	TRBJ1-2	-	TRBD1	TGTGCCAGCAGTTTGGGGGACAGGGGGCATGGCTACACCTTC	CASSLGDRGHGYTF
TRBV4-1	TRBJ2-2	-	TRBD1	TGCGCCAGCAGCCAGCGATGGGGAGACAGGGTTACCGGGGAGCTGTTTTTT	CASSQRWGDRVTGELFF
TRBV28	TRBJ1-2	few	TRBD1	TGTGCCAGCAGTCTATTAGGGGGCTATGACTATGGCTACACCTTC	CASSLLGGYDYGYTF
TRBV7-2	TRBJ2-7	-	TRBD1	TGTGCCAGCAGCTTATTTACAGGGGAAGGTTACTACGAGCAGTACTTC	CASSLFTGEGYYEQYF
TRBV4-2	TRBJ2-7	few	TRBD1	TGTGCCAGCAGCCAAGAATTCCGGGACAGTGACGAGCAGTACTTC	CASSQEFRDSDEQYF
TRBV29-1	TRBJ2-3	-	TRBD1	TGCAGCGCGGACAGGGCAGGGGGAGATACGCAGTATTTT	CSADRAGGDTQYF
TRBV28	TRBJ1-6	-	-	TGTGCCAGCAGTTTAACGTCAGGGTTTAATTCACCCCTCCACTTT	CASSLTSGFNSPLHF
TRBV7-6	TRBJ1-1	-	TRBD1	TGTGCCAGCAGCAGAACAGGGGGCACTGAAGCTTTCTTT	CASSRTGGTEAFF
TRBV28	TRBJ2-7	-	-	TGTGCCAGCTGTCCTCCGGGGGGCGGCTACGAGCAGTACTTC	CASCPPGGGYEQYF
TRBV19	TRBJ1-5	-	TRBD1	TGTGCCAGTAGTATCCGGACAGGGGGTTATCAGCCCCAGCATTTT	CASSIRTGGYQPQHF
TRBV4-3	TRBJ2-7	few	-	TGCGCCAGCAGCCAAGCGGGTTGGGAGTACGAGCAGTACTTC	CASSQAGWEYEQYF
TRBV28	TRBJ1-1	-	TRBD1	TGTGCCAGCAGCCTCAGGGGGTCCTATCTTGGAACTGAAGCTTTCTTT	CASSLRGSYLGTEAFF
TRBV4-1	TRBJ2-7	-	TRBD2	TGCGCCAGCAGCCAAGATGCCCGCCGGACTAGCGGGAGGACCTACGAGCAGTACTTC	CASSQDARRTSGRTYEQYF
TRBV27	TRBJ2-2	-	-	TGTGCCAGCAGCGTAGGGGGGGCTGGGGAGCTGTTTTTT	CASSVGGAGELFF
TRBV6-5	TRBJ1-2	-	-	TGTGCCAGCAGCCCCCAATTGAACTATGGCTACACCTTC	CASSPQLNYGYTF
TRBV25-1	TRBJ1-1	once	-	TGTGCCAGCAAGACTTTGAACACTGAAGCTTTCTTT	CASKTLNTEAFF
TRBV11-2	TRBJ2-5	-	TRBD2	TGTGCCAGCAGCGGCACCCCAGCGGGAGAAGAGACCCAGTACTTC	CASSGTPAGEETQYF
TRBV5-4	TRBJ2-7	-	TRBD2	TGTGCCAGCAGCCCGGGACTAGCGGGAACACTCTACGAGCAGTACTTC	CASSPGLAGTLYEQYF
TRBV7-2	TRBJ1-1	-	TRBD1	TGTGCCAGCAGCTCTAGGAGGGGGACAGGGAACACTGAAGCTTTCTTT	CASSSRRGTGNTEAFF
TRBV10-3	TRBJ1-1	-	TRBD1	TGTGCCATCAGTGATCCCGTCGGGACAGACACTGAAGCTTTCTTT	CAISDPVGTDTEAFF
TRBV9	TRBJ2-7	once	-	TGTGCCAGCAGCGCGGGATTGCTCAGCGAGCAGTACTTC	CASSAGLLSEQYF
TRBV5-1	TRBJ2-7	few	-	TGCGCCAGCAGCTTGGGACCATTGGAGTACGAGCAGTACTTC	CASSLGPLEYEQYF
TRBV7-2	TRBJ2-7	-	-	TGTGCCAGCAGCTTTTTCGCCAACGGCGAGCAGTACTTC	CASSFFANGEQYF
TRBV27	TRBJ1-5	-	-	TGTGCCAGCAGTTTCAGGGGTTCTAGTCAGCCCCAGCATTTT	CASSFRGSSQPQHF
TRBV19	TRBJ2-7	-	TRBD1	TGTGCCAGTAGTAACAACCCCAGACAGGGTGGGATCTACGAGCAGTACTTC	CASSNNPRQGGIYEQYF
TRBV5-1	TRBJ2-5	few	-	TGCGCCAGCAGCTTGTACGGGAGCTACCAAGAGACCCAGTACTTC	CASSLYGSYQETQYF
TRBV7-2	TRBJ2-7	-	TRBD1	TGTGCCAGCAGCTCAACAGGGGTTGGCGAGCAGTACTTC	CASSSTGVGEQYF
TRBV5-1	TRBJ1-2	-	-	TGCGCCAGCTATTCAGGGTCTGAGAACTATGGCTACACCTTC	CASYSGSENYGYTF
TRBV6-1	TRBJ1-5	-	TRBD1	TGTGCCAGCAGACTGGGACAGGCGCCGAATCAGCCCCAGCATTTT	CASRLGQAPNQPQHF
TRBV27	TRBJ1-2	-	-	TGTGCCAGCAGCCTAAGGCAGGGTGCGGTAGGCTACACCTTC	CASSLRQGAVGYTF
TRBV10-3	TRBJ2-3	-	TRBD1	TGTGCCATCAGTACGGGACAGGGAGGCACAGATACGCAGTATTTT	CAISTGQGGTDTQYF
TRBV7-9	TRBJ1-4	-	-	TGTGCCAGCAGCTTCTCGACAGCGACTAATGAAAAACTGTTTTTT	CASSFSTATNEKLFF
TRBV11-2	TRBJ2-3	-	TRBD2	TGTGCCAGCAGCCCCGGGACTAGCGAGGGGGAAGATACGCAGTATTTT	CASSPGTSEGEDTQYF
TRBV4-1	TRBJ2-7	-	TRBD1	TGCGCCAGCAGCCCCCCACTAGACAGGGTTAAGTTTAGCTCCTACGAGCAGTACTTC	CASSPPLDRVKFSSYEQYF
TRBV18	TRBJ1-2	-	TRBD1	TGTGCCAGCTCACCGGACAGGGGCTATGGCTACACCTTC	CASSPDRGYGYTF